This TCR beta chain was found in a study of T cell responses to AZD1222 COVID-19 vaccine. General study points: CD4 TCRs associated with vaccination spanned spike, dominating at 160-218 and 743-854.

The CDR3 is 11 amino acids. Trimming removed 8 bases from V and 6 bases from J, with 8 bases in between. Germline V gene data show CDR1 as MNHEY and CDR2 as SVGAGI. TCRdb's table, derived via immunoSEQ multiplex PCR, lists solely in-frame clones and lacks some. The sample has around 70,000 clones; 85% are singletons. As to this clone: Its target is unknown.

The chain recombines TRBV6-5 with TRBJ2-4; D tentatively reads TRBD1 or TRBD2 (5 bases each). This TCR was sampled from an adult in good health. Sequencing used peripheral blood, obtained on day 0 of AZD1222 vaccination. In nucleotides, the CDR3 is TGTGCCAGCTGGGGGACAAACATTCAGTACTTC. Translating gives CASWGTNIQYF.